This TCR beta chain was captured by sequencing in a study of T cell responses to AZD1222 COVID-19 vaccine. The protocol was immunoSEQ multiplex PCR, while the TCRdb copy is restricted to in-frame clones and leaves out a portion. The sample lists some 150,000 clones, around 89% occurring once. Germline CDR1 is MNHEY and CDR2 is SMNVEV (reference sequence). V was trimmed by 5 bases and J by 7 bases, leaving 14 bases between them. The CDR3 runs 13 residues. This clone was picked up one time. This specimen was peripheral blood, taken 28 days after the second dose of the MenACWY control vaccine. The chain carries TRBV27 and TRBJ1-2, with D perhaps TRBD1 (5 bases). This TCR was sampled from an adult who received the MenACWY meningococcal vaccine as a control. CDR3 region: CASSTTAGIGYTF. CDR3 coding DNA: TGTGCCAGCAGTACCACCGCAGGGATTGGCTACACCTTC.